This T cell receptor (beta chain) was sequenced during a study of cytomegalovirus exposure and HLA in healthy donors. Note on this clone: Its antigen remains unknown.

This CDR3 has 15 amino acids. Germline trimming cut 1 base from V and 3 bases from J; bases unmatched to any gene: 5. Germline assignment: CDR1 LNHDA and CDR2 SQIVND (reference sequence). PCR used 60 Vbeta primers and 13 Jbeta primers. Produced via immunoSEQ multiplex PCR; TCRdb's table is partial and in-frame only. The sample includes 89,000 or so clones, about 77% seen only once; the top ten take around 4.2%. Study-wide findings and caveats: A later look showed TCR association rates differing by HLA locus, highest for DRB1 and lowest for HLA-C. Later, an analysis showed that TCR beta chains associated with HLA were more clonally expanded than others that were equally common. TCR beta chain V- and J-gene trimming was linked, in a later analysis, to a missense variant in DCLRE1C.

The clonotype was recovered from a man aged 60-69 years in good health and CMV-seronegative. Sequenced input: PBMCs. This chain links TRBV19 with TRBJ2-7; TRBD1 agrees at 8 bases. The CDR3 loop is CASSIGDRGYYEQYF. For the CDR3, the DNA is TGTGCCAGTAGTATAGGAGACAGGGGATACTACGAGCAGTACTTC.